The source of this T cell receptor (beta chain) is a study of T cells after yellow fever vaccination. This clonotype was observed at least ten times. As yet, its antigen is unknown. Per the germline V gene, CDR1 is MNHEY and CDR2 is SVGAGI. Trimming took 2 bases from V and 4 from J; bases not matched to a gene: 2. The CDR3 spans 14 residues. By 5'RACE template switching, TCR cDNA was produced, with a universal primer site and UMIs added in the process. A single record per CDR3 protein comes from TCRdb applying MiXCR to the 5' RACE reads. The table records some 120,000 distinct CDR3 sequences, around 7.7% of them present only once. General study results and limits: Although the secondary response was weaker, it peaked faster, at day 5 versus 15. Reappearing after the booster were most of the clones from primary vaccination (less than 98% CD4, approximately 88% CD8).

The sequence was collected from a man between 18 and 35 years old who received the YFV17D yellow fever vaccine. Sequencing used CD4+ T cells sorted from PBMCs, obtained 9 to 11 days after the first yellow fever vaccination. J is TRBJ2-1 and V is TRBV6-5; 7 bases line up with TRBD2. The CDR3 DNA reads TGTGCCAGCAGTTACGCCGGGGGGTACAATGAGCAGTTCTTC. Its translation is CASSYAGGYNEQFF.